This passage covers 24 T cell receptor beta chains from one sample sequenced in a study of metastatic and nonmetastatic thyroid tumors (dated by TCRdb to 2020 to 2021). The protocol used for the library was PCR. Sequencing relied on an Illumina HiSeq 4000. TCRdb reanalyzed the raw reads on its own, using fastp at Q25 for trimming and MiXCR for clone calling, and kept in-frame beta chains. The table for this sample lists 25,000 to 30,000 clones; 3.5% to 5% of them were counted only once. The top ten clonotypes cover over 20% of the sample. Before undergoing thyroid surgery, none of the patients had been given any kind of treatment. Sequencing was performed on blood. These receptor sequences come from a female donor with papillary thyroid cancer or a benign thyroid nodule (not recorded which). Some clones in this sample may be carry-over from other donors' samples.

This clone was seen only a few times. A much larger clonotype is one base distant, so this may be a read error. V and J are TRBV5-6 and TRBJ2-3; D is ambiguous. Germline CDR1 is SGHDT and CDR2 is YYEEEE. V was cut by 3 bases and J by 0 bases, with 8 bases left in between. The CDR3 is 14 amino acids. This CDR3 is CASSSKASTDTQYF. CDR3 nucleotides: TGTGCCAGCAGCTCGAAAGCTAGCACAGATACGCAGTATTTT.

At least ten counts were recorded for this clone. The chain links TRBV7-8 to TRBJ2-7, with D tentatively TRBD2 (6 bases). Germline CDR1 reads SGHVS; CDR2 reads FQNEAQ. CDR3 length: 14 amino acids. V was shortened by 2 bases and J by 5 bases, with 13 bases between the two germline ends. CDR3 amino acids: CASSLTGRFDEQYF. The CDR3 nucleotides are TGTGCCAGCAGCTTAACCGGGAGATTCGACGAGCAGTACTTC.

This clone was counted at least ten times. The J gene is TRBJ2-3, the V gene TRBV4-2, with D perhaps TRBD2 (6 bases). V gave up 1 base and J gave up 4 bases, with 18 bases separating them. The germline CDR1 and CDR2 sequences are LGHNA and YNFKEQ. The CDR3 runs 17 residues. CDR3 coding DNA: TGTGCCAGCAGCCAAGCGCGGGACCTAATGGGAGCAGATACGCAGTATTTT. The encoded protein is CASSQARDLMGADTQYF.

This clone is a singleton in its sample. At one of its ends the junction is not consistent with the germline gene, which may arise from a read error. This chain uses TRBV6-5 with TRBJ1-4; D remains ambiguous. The CDR3 sequence is 13 residues long. Per the germline V gene, CDR1 is MNHEY and CDR2 is SVGAGI. The CDR3 loop reads CASTFGRSEKPFF. CDR3 nucleotides: TGTGCCAGCACTTTCGGGAGGAGCGAAAAACCGTTTTTT.

In this sample, this clone turned up a few times. This chain joins TRBV5-1 and TRBJ2-7; 9 bases are shared with TRBD1. Germline V CDR1 and CDR2: SGHRS, YFSETQ. J lost 3 bases, V lost 4 bases, and 11 bases had no gene match. This CDR3 has 16 amino acids. CDR3 in amino acids: CASSPEGGTGNYEQYF. The CDR3 region has the DNA TGCGCCAGCAGCCCGGAGGGAGGGACAGGGAACTACGAGCAGTACTTC.

Here the CDR3 DNA reads TGTGCCAGCAGTCTTCCCACGGACGGACGAACCGGGGAGCTGTTTTTT. Protein product: CASSLPTDGRTGELFF. The chain employs TRBV28 and TRBJ2-2; D remains ambiguous. V lost 5 bases to trimming and J lost 5 bases, with 18 bases between them. Germline V lookup: CDR1 MDHEN, CDR2 SYDVKM. The CDR3 runs 16 residues.

This clone was observed many times. In the same sample, other DNA sequences code for this CDR3. The chain employs TRBV7-8 and TRBJ1-2; 10 bases fit TRBD1. With V trimmed by 2 bases and J by 8 bases, 8 bases remained unmatched. The CDR3 loop spans 15 amino acids. Germline V CDR1 and CDR2: SGHVS, FQNEAQ. Written as DNA, the CDR3 is TGTGCCAGCAGCTTAAGGGGACAGGGGCCGGGGGGCTACACCTTC. Translation gives CASSLRGQGPGGYTF.

This sequence joins TRBV12-3 or TRBV12-4 and TRBJ1-1; tentative D call: TRBD1 (5 bases). V lost 7 bases to trimming and J lost 12 bases, with 15 bases between them. This CDR3 is 11 amino acids long. CDR3 amino acids: CASIQRGWTFF. CDR3 DNA sequence: TGTGCCAGCATCCAGAGGGGCTGGACTTTCTTT.

Ten or more counts support this clone. One base away lies a much larger clone, so this may be a sequencing read error. The V call is TRBV2, the J call TRBJ1-2; no clear D. V was trimmed by 8 bases and J by 6 bases, leaving 13 bases between them. The germline gives CDR1 SNHLY, CDR2 FYNNEI. This CDR3 has 12 amino acids. The chain's CDR3 is CASSWENHGYTF. The CDR3 nucleotides read TGTGCCAGCTCTTGGGAGAACCATGGCTACACCTTC.

Note on this clone: Other DNA sequences in this sample translate to the same CDR3. CDR3 in DNA: TGTGCCAGCAGCGACCGGGACAGGGGCTCCTACAATGAGCAGTTCTTC. Its translation is CASSDRDRGSYNEQFF. The V call is TRBV7-3, the J call TRBJ2-1, with TRBD1 matching 10 bases. This CDR3 comprises 16 residues. Germline trimming cut 5 bases from V and 0 bases from J; bases unmatched to any gene: 4. CDR1 and CDR2 (germline): SGHTA, FQGTGA. Looking up the rest from reference TRBV7-3 and TRBJ2-1 gives the full variable domain: GAGVSQTPSNKVTEKGKYVELRCDPISGHTALYWYRQSLGQGPEFLIYFQGTGAADDSGLPNDRFFAVRPEGSVSTLKIQRTERGDSAVYLCASSDRDRGSYNEQFFGPGTRLTVL.

Of note for this clone: Distinct nucleotide sequences in the sample also encode this CDR3. The chain recombines TRBV7-2 with TRBJ2-7; tentatively, D is TRBD2 (6 bases). The CDR3 sequence is 13 residues long. Germline CDR1 is SGHTA and CDR2 is FQGNSA. V shed 3 bases and J shed 4 bases, with 10 bases lying between them. Here the CDR3 reads CASSLGGPYEQYF. Here the CDR3 DNA reads TGTGCCAGCAGCTTGGGGGGACCATACGAGCAGTACTTC.

This clone showed up just a few times. The chain carries TRBV6-2 or TRBV6-3 and TRBJ1-2, with 7 bases that match TRBD1. The CDR3 runs to 13 residues. J was trimmed by 2 bases and V by 5 bases; bases with no gene match: 2. CDR1 is MNHEY, CDR2 SVGEGT, per germline. CDR3 in amino acids: CASSDRENYGYTF. For the CDR3, the DNA is TGTGCCAGCAGTGACAGGGAAAACTATGGCTACACCTTC.

Note on this clone: A much larger clone differs by one base, so this may be a read error. The chain combines TRBV7-8 with TRBJ2-5, with 7 nucleotides matching TRBD1. This CDR3 is 15 amino acids long. Germline CDR1 SGHVS, CDR2 FQNEAQ. J gave up 1 base and V 7 bases, and 9 bases lay outside the gene matches. The CDR3 region is CASIHPTGSQETQYF. CDR3 sequence (DNA): TGTGCCAGCATCCACCCGACAGGGTCCCAAGAGACCCAGTACTTC.

This clone was observed many times. V usage is TRBV24-1 and J usage is TRBJ1-1; D is unclear. Trimming stripped 4 bases from V and 5 bases from J, with 16 bases between. CDR1 and CDR2 (germline): KGHDR, SFDVKD. The CDR3 covers 15 residues. The CDR3 DNA reads as TGTGCCACCAGTGACCCCAAGGGAGGTGGGACTGAAGCTTTCTTT. It encodes CATSDPKGGGTEAFF.

This clone has a count of ten or more. This chain uses TRBV19 with TRBJ1-3, with D perhaps matching TRBD1 (5 bases). CDR1 is LNHDA and CDR2 is SQIVND in the germline V gene (reference sequence). This CDR3 spans 13 amino acids. Trimming shortened V by 5 bases and J by 4 bases, and 9 bases separated the two germline ends. This CDR3 is CASSQGSGNTIYF. The CDR3 DNA reads TGTGCCAGTAGTCAGGGCAGCGGAAACACCATATATTTT.

This clone was picked up a small number of times. The genes are TRBV6-4 and TRBJ2-2, with 10 bases aligning to TRBD1. Losses at the gene ends were 2 bases for V and 6 bases for J; bases not matched to a gene: 0. Germline CDR1 MRHNA, CDR2 SNTAGT. This CDR3 has 14 amino acids. The CDR3 here is CASSDGQGAGELFF. CDR3 DNA sequence: TGTGCCAGCAGTGACGGACAGGGGGCCGGGGAGCTGTTTTTT.

The gene calls are TRBV6-1 and TRBJ2-7; perhaps TRBD2 as D (5 bases). V lost 4 bases to trimming and J lost 2 bases, with 15 bases between them. The CDR3 has 15 amino acids. Germline CDR1 MNHNS, CDR2 SASEGT. Here the CDR3 DNA reads TGTGCCAGCAGTGCGGGGATCTCCATGCCCTACGAGCAGTACTTC. Its translation is CASSAGISMPYEQYF.

The chain links TRBV9 to TRBJ2-7; possible D gene TRBD1, 6 bases. The CDR3 is made up of 13 amino acids. Germline values: CDR1 SGDLS, CDR2 YYNGEE. V was trimmed by 8 bases and J by 6 bases, leaving 18 bases between them. The CDR3 region has the DNA TGTGCCAGAAGCATAGGGCTAGGGGGCGAGCAGTACTTC. Amino acids: CARSIGLGGEQYF. The full variable domain, with the rest looked up from reference TRBV9 and TRBJ2-7, is DSGVTQTPKHLITATGQRVTLRCSPRSGDLSVYWYQQSLDQGLQFLIQYYNGEERAKGNILERFSAQQFPDLHSELNLSSLELGDSALYFCARSIGLGGEQYFGPGTRLTVT.

This rearrangement joins TRBV7-8 to TRBJ2-5; D ambiguous. Trimming stripped 1 base from V and 2 bases from J, with 5 bases between. This CDR3 contains 13 residues. The germline V gene has CDR1 SGHVS and CDR2 FQNEAQ. CDR3 loop: CASSLELQETQYF. The CDR3 DNA sequence: TGTGCCAGCAGCTTAGAGTTACAAGAGACCCAGTACTTC.

This clone was picked up many times. V gene TRBV6-1 combines with J gene TRBJ2-5; the match to TRBD2 covers 9 bases. This CDR3 contains 15 residues. V was clipped by 5 bases and J by 4 bases; unmatched bases: 8. The germline gives CDR1 MNHNS, CDR2 SASEGT. DNA for the CDR3: TGTGCCAGCAGTTACGTATCAGCGGGAGGAGAGACCCAGTACTTC. Its translation is CASSYVSAGGETQYF.

On this clone: One junction end does not reproduce the germline sequence, and a read error may be involved. The chain carries TRBV20-1 and TRBJ2-1, with 8 positions matching TRBD2. The germline gives CDR1 DFQATT, CDR2 SNEGSKA (reference sequence). The CDR3 runs 16 residues. This CDR3 is CSARPRAAGVCNERFF. As DNA, the CDR3 is TGCAGTGCTAGACCCCGTGCAGCGGGAGTATGCAATGAGCGGTTCTTC.

The chain has TRBV27 and TRBJ1-2; TRBD1 aligns across 7 bases. The CDR3 length is 15 residues. Losses at the gene ends were 6 bases for V and 6 bases for J; bases not matched to a gene: 13. CDR1 is MNHEY, CDR2 SMNVEV, per germline (reference sequence). The CDR3 DNA reads as TGTGCCAGCAGCAGGGGGGCTCAGGGACGGAATGGCTACACCTTC. It specifies CASSRGAQGRNGYTF.

This clone is medium-sized. V is TRBV28 and J is TRBJ2-7; D is perhaps TRBD1 (6 bases). The ends were cut back, 5 bases at V and 0 bases at J, with 14 bases in the middle. The CDR3 is 15 amino acids. CDR1 is MDHEN and CDR2 is SYDVKM in the germline V gene. The CDR3 sequence is CASSPTTGYSYEQYF. Written as DNA, the CDR3 is TGTGCCAGCAGTCCAACGACAGGATACTCCTACGAGCAGTACTTC. Full variable domain (remainder filled in from reference TRBV28 and TRBJ2-7): DVKVTQSSRYLVKRTGEKVFLECVQDMDHENMFWYRQDPGLGLRLIYFSYDVKMKEKGDIPEGYSVSREKKERFSLILESASTNQTSMYLCASSPTTGYSYEQYFGPGTRLTVT.

This clone was recorded many times. The chain links TRBV20-1 to TRBJ1-5, with D maybe TRBD1 (5 bases). CDR1 DFQATT and CDR2 SNEGSKA come from the germline V gene (reference sequence). The length of the CDR3 is 13 residues. Trimming shortened V by 3 bases and J by 3 bases, and 9 bases separated the two germline ends. The CDR3 DNA is TGCAGTGCTAGCCGACAGTTCAATCAGCCCCAGCATTTT. Its translation: CSASRQFNQPQHF.